Shown below are 3 T cell receptor beta chains from a single sample sequenced in a study of blood T cell repertoires in COVID-19. TCRdb keeps only in-frame clones here, not all; method: immunoSEQ multiplex PCR. The sample comprises hundreds of thousands of clones, 88% of which are singletons, and 2% to 2.5% rests with the top ten. Sequenced material: PBMCs or T cells enriched from blood (not recorded which). Source of these receptors: an older woman in a cohort exposed to, infected with or recovered from COVID-19 (not recorded which).

The chain links TRBV5-4 to TRBJ2-7; 9 bases fit TRBD1. With 4 bases clipped from V and 3 bases from J, the junction kept 2 bases outside the gene matches. Germline-derived CDR1 and CDR2 are SGHNT and YYREEE (reference sequence). This CDR3 region has 13 residues. This chain's CDR3 is CASSRTGDYEQYF. The CDR3, as DNA: TGTGCCAGCAGCCGGACAGGGGACTACGAGCAGTACTTC.

For this clone: The same CDR3 also results from other DNA sequences found in this sample. V and J are TRBV7-9 and TRBJ1-1; TRBD1 is a possible D gene (6 bases). The CDR3 runs 14 residues. From germline, CDR1 is SEHNR and CDR2 FQNEAQ (reference sequence). The ends were cut back, 4 bases at V and 1 base at J, with 10 bases in the middle. This CDR3 is CASSWGQTNTEAFF. In nucleotides, the CDR3 is TGTGCCAGCAGCTGGGGACAAACGAACACTGAAGCTTTCTTT.

This clone showed up just once. V usage is TRBV19 and J usage is TRBJ2-1, with 10 bases fitting TRBD2. CDR1 is LNHDA and CDR2 is SQIVND in the germline V gene (reference sequence). The CDR3 runs 19 residues. V was clipped by 4 bases and J by 5 bases; unmatched bases: 17. The DNA for the CDR3 is TGTGCCAGTAGTAGTCGACACTCCCAACTAGCGGGGAGGCACAATGAGCAGTTCTTC. This codes for CASSSRHSQLAGRHNEQFF.